This T cell receptor beta chain was captured in a study of cytomegalovirus exposure and HLA in healthy donors. As for the study in general: Earlier results showed 117 million unique TCR beta sequences derived from approximately 180 million T cells.

The germline V gene encodes CDR1 MNHNY and CDR2 SVGAGI (reference sequence). There are 12 residues in the CDR3. The PCR employed 60 Vbeta primers together with 13 Jbeta primers. Sequencing used immunoSEQ multiplex PCR; TCRdb keeps in-frame clones, though not all of them. The data show roughly 190,000 clones, with approximately 83% seen just once and about 9.4% held by the top ten. Notes on this clone: What it binds is not known. Sequence at one end of the junction differs from germline and may be a read error.

Whole-study results and caveats: Prior analysis indicated that the majority of TCR beta V segments exhibited productivity approximately 90% or approximately 30% of the time. An ancestry cluster, one associated with Asian ancestry, reportedly showed fewer N-insertions than the approximately 720-donor mean in a later analysis.

This clonotype was obtained from a woman between 50 and 59 years old in good health and CMV-seropositive. The chain is built from TRBV6-6 and TRBJ2-1, with unresolved D. The sample comprised PBMCs. The DNA for the CDR3 is TGTGCCAGCAGTTACTCCTCCAATGAGCAGTTCTTC. It specifies CASSYSSNEQFF.